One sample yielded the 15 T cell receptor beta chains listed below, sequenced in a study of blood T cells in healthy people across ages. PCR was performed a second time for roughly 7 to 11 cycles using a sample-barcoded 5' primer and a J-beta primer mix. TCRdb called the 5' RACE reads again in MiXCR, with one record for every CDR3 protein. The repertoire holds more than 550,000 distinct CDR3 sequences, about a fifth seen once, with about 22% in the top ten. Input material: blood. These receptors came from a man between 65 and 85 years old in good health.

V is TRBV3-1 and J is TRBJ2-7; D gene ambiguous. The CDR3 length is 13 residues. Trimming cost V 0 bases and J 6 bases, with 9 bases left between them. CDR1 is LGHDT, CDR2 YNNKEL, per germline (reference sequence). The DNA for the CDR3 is TGTGCCAGCAGCCAAGAGGGGTTCGGCGAGCAGTACTTC. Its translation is CASSQEGFGEQYF.

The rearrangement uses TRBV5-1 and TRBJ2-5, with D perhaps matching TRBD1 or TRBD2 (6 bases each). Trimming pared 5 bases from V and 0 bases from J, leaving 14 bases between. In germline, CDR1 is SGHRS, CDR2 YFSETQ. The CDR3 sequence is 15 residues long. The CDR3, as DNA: TGCGCCAGCAGTCCGGGGGCCATGTACCAAGAGACCCAGTACTTC. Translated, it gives CASSPGAMYQETQYF.

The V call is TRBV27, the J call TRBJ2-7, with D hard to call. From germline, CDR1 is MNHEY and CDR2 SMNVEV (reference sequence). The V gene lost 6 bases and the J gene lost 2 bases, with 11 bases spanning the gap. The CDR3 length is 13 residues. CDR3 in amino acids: CASRQSAAYEQYF. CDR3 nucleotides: TGTGCCAGCAGACAATCAGCAGCCTACGAGCAGTACTTC.

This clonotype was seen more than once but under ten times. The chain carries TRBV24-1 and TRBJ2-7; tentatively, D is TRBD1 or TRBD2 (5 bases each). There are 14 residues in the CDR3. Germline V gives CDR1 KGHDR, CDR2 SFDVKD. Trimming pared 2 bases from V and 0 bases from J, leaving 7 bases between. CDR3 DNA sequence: TGTGCCACCAGTGATTCAGGGACCTCCTACGAGCAGTACTTC. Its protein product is CATSDSGTSYEQYF.

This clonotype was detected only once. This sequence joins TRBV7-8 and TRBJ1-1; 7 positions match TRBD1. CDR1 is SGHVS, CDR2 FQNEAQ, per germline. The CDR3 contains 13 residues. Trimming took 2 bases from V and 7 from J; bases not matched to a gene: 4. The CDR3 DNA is TGTGCCAGCAGCTTACGGGGACAGCTTGAAGCTTTCTTT. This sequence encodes CASSLRGQLEAFF.

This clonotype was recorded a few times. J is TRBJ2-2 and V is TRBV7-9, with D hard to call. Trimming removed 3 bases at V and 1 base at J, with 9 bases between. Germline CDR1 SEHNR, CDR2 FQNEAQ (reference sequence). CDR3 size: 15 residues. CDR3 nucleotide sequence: TGTGCCAGCAGCTTGGTTTCAGTGAACACCGGGGAGCTGTTTTTT. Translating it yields CASSLVSVNTGELFF.

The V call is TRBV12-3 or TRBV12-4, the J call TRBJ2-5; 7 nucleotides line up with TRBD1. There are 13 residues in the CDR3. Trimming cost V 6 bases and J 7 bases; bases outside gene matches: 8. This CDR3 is CASSRDRDGTQYF. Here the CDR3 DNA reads TGTGCCAGCAGCCGCGACAGGGACGGGACCCAGTACTTC.

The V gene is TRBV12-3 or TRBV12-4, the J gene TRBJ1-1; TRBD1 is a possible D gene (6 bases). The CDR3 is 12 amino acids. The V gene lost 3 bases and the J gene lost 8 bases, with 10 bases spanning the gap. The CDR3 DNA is TGTGCCAGCAGTTTCCCGGGGACAGAAGCTTTCTTT. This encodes CASSFPGTEAFF.

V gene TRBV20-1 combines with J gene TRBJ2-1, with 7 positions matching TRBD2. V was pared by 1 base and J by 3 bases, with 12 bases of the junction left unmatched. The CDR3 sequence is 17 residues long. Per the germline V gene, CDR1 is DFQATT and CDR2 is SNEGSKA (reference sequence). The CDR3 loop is CSARAGLEGRLYNEQFF. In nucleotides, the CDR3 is TGCAGTGCTAGAGCCGGACTAGAAGGAAGACTCTACAATGAGCAGTTCTTC.

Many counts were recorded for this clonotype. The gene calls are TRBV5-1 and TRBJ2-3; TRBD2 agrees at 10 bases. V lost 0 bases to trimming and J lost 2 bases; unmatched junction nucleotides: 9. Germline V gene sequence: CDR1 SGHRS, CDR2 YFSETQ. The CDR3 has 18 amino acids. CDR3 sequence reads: CASSLASRLAGVTDTQYF. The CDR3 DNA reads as TGCGCCAGCAGCTTGGCCTCAAGGCTAGCGGGGGTCACAGATACGCAGTATTTT.

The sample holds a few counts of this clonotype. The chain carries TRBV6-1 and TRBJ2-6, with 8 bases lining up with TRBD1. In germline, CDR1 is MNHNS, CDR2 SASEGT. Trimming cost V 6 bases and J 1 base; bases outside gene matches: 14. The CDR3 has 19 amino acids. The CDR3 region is CASSTPMGRGLSGANVLTF. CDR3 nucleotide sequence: TGTGCCAGCAGCACTCCCATGGGCAGGGGGCTTTCTGGGGCCAACGTCCTGACTTTC.

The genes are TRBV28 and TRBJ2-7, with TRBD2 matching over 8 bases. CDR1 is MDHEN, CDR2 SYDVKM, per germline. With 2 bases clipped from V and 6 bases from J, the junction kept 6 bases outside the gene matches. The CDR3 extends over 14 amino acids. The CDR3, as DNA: TGTGCCAGCAGTTTAGAGCGGGAGAGGGTCGAGCAGTACTTC. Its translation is CASSLERERVEQYF.

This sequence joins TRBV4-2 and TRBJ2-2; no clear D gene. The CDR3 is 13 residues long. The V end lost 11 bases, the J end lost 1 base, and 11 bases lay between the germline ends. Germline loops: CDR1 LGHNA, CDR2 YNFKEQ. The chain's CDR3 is CAGSAQNTGELFF. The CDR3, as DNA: TGTGCCGGATCAGCGCAGAACACCGGGGAGCTGTTTTTT.

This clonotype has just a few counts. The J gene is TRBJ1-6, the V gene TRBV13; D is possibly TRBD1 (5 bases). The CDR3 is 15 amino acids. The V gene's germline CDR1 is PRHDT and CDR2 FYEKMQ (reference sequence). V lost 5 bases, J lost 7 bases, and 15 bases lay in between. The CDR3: CASSDGGLVNSPLHF. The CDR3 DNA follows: TGTGCCAGCAGCGACGGGGGGTTGGTCAATTCACCCCTCCACTTT. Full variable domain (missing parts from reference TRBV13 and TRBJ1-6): AAGVIQSPRHLIKEKRETATLKCYPIPRHDTVYWYQQGPGQDPQFLISFYEKMQSDKGSIPDRFSAQQFSDYHSELNMSSLELGDSALYFCASSDGGLVNSPLHFGNGTRLTVT.

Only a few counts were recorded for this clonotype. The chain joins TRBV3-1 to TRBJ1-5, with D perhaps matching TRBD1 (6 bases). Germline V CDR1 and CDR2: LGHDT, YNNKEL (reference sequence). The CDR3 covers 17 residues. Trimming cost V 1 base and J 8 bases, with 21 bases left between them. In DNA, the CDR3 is TGTGCCAGCAGCCAAGTATACCCAGTGGGGGGGGCAAAGCCCCAGCATTTT. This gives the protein CASSQVYPVGGAKPQHF. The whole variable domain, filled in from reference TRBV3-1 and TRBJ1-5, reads DTAVSQTPKYLVTQMGNDKSIKCEQNLGHDTMYWYKQDSKKFLKIMFSYNNKELIINETVPNRFSPKSPDKAHLNLHINSLELGDSAVYFCASSQVYPVGGAKPQHFGDGTRLSIL.